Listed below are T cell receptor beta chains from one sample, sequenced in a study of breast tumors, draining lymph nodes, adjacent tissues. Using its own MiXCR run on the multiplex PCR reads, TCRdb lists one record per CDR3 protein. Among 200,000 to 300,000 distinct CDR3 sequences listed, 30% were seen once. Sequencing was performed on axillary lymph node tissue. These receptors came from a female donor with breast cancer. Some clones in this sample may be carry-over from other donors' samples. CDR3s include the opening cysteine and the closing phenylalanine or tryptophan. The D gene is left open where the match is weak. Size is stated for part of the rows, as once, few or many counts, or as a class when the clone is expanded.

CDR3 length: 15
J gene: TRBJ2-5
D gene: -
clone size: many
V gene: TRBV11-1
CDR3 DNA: TGTGCCAGCAGCTTAGCGCCAGGGCGGCAAGAGACCCAGTACTTC
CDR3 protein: CASSLAPGRQETQYF

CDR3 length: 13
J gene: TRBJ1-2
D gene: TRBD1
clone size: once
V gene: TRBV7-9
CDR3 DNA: TGTGCCAGCAGTTCGACAGGGTGGTATGGCTACACCTTC
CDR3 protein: CASSSTGWYGYTF

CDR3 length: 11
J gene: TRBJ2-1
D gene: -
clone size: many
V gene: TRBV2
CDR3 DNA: TGTGCCAGCAGTGAAATACTTTCAAAGTTCTTC
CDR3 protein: CASSEILSKFF

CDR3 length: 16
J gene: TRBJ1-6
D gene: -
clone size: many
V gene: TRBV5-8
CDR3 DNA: TGTGCCAGCAGCTTAAGCAGCCTCTCCTATAATTCACCCCTCCACTTT
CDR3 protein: CASSLSSLSYNSPLHF

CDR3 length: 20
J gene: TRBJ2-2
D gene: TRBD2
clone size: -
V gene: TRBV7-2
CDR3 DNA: TGTGCCAGCAGCCCCTCCCCCTTACTAGCGGGTACCTTAGGCACCGGGGAGCCGTTTTTT
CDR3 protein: CASSPSPLLAGTLGTGEPFF

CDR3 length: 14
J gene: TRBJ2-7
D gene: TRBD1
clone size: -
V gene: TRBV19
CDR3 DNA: TGTGCCAGTAGAGGGACAGGGGGCCGGTACGAGCAGTACTTC
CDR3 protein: CASRGTGGRYEQYF

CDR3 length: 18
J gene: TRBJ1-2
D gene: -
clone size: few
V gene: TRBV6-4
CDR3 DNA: TGTGCCAGCAGCCCACTGTTTCATATTGGACTCAAAAAGAATGGCTACACCTTC
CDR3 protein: CASSPLFHIGLKKNGYTF

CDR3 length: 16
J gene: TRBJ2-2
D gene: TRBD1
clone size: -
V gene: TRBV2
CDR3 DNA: TGTGCCAGCAGATTGGACAGGGCGAGAAACACCGGGGAGCTGTTTTTT
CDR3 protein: CASRLDRARNTGELFF

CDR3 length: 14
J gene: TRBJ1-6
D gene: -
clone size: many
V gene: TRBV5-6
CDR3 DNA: TGTGCCAGCAGCTTGGGACGGAATAATTCACCCCTCCACTTT
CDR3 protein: CASSLGRNNSPLHF

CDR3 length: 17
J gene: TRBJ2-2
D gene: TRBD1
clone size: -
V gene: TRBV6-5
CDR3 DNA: TGTGCCAGCAGCGATAGGGGGCAGATGATCAACACCGGGGAGCTGTTTTTT
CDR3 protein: CASSDRGQMINTGELFF

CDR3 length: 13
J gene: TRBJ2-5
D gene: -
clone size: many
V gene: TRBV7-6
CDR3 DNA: TGTGCCAGTGGCAGGGCGAGCGGGGAGACCCAGTACTTC
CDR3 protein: CASGRASGETQYF

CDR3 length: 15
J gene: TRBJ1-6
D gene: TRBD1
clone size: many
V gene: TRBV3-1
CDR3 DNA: TGTGCCAGCAGCCAGGCAGGGGACAGGAATTCACCCCTCCACTTT
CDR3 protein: CASSQAGDRNSPLHF

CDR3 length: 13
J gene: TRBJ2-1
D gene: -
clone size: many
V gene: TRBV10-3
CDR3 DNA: TGTGCCATCAGTGAGGCGGCAGGCAATGAGCAGTTCTTC
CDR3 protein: CAISEAAGNEQFF

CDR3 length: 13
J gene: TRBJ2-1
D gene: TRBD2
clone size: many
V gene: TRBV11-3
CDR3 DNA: TGTGCCAGCAGCTTAGGACTAGCGGGAGTGGGGTTCTTC
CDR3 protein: CASSLGLAGVGFF

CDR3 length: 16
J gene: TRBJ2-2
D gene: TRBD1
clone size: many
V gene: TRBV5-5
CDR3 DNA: TGTGCCAGCAGCTACTGGACAGGAGCGAACACCGGGGAGCTGTTTTTT
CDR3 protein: CASSYWTGANTGELFF

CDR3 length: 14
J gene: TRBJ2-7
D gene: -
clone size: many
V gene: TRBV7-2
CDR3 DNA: TGTGCCAGCAGGTACGACTGGCGGGGCTACGAGCAGTACTTC
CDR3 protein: CASRYDWRGYEQYF

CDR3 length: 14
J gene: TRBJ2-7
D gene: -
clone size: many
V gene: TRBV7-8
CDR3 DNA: TGTGCCAGCAGCTTATCTCCGGAAACAGGGTTGCGGTACTTC
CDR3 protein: CASSLSPETGLRYF

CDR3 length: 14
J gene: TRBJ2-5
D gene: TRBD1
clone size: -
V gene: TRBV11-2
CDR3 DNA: TGTGCCAGCAGCCAGGGGGCCAGCCAAGAGACCCAGTACTTC
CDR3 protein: CASSQGASQETQYF

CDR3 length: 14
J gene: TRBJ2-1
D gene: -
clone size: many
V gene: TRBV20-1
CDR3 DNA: TGCAGTGCTAGCACAGGGCGGATCTACAATGAGCAGTTCTTC
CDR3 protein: CSASTGRIYNEQFF

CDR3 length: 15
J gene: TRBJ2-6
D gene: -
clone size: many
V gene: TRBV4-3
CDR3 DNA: TGCGCCAGCAGCCAAGAGGCATATGGGGCCAACGTCCTGACTTTC
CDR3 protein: CASSQEAYGANVLTF

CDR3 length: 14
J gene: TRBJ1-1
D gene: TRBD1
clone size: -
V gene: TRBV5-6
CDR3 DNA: TGTGCCAGCAGCCCGACAGGGAGGGGAGCTGAAGCTTTCTTT
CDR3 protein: CASSPTGRGAEAFF

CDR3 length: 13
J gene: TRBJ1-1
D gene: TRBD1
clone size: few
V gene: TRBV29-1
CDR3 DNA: TGCAGCGTTTTCACAGGGGGCTGGACTGAAGCTTTCTTT
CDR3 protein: CSVFTGGWTEAFF

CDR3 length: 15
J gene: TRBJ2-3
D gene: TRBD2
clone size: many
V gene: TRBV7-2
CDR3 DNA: TGTGCCAGCAGAAGACTAGCGGGAGTGTTGGATACGCAGTATTTT
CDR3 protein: CASRRLAGVLDTQYF

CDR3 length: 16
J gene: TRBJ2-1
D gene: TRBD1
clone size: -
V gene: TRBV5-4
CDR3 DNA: TGTGCCAGCAGCTCCAGACAGGGGGCTTTTGTTCTTGAGCAGTTCTTC
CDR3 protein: CASSSRQGAFVLEQFF

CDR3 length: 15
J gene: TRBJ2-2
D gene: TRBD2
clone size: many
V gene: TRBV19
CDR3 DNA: TGTGCCAGTATCCCCGGGACTAGCGTTACCGGGGAGCTGTTTTTT
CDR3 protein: CASIPGTSVTGELFF

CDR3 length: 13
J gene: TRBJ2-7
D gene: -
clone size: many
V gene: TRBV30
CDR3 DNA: TGTGCCTGGAGGAGACAGGCAACCTACGAGCAGTACTTC
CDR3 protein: CAWRRQATYEQYF

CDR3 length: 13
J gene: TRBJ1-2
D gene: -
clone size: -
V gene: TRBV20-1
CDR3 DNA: TGCAGTGCTGGTCAGCTAAGTAACTATGGCTACACCTTC
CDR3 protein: CSAGQLSNYGYTF

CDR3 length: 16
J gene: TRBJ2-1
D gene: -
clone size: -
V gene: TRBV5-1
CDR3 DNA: TGCGCCGCCTCAGCAGGGGTCGATAGCTCCTACAATGAGCAGTCCTTC
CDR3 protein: CAASAGVDSSYNEQSF

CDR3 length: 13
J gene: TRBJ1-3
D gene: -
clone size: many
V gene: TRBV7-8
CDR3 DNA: TGTGCCAGCAGCTTAAGCATCGGAAACACCATATATTTT
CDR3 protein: CASSLSIGNTIYF

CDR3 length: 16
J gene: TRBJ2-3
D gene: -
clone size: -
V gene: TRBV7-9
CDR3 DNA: TGTGCCAGTAGCTCTTCAGAGACAGGGAGGTCAGATACGCAGTATTTT
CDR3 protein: CASSSSETGRSDTQYF

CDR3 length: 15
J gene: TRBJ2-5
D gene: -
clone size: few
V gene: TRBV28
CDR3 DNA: TGTGCCAGCAGTTTGTATCTCGGTAGCCCGGAGACCCAGTACTTC
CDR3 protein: CASSLYLGSPETQYF

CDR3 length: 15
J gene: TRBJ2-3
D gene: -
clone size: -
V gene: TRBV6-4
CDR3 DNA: TGTGCCAGCAGTCACTCTGGGGGAGGCACAGATACGCAGTATTTT
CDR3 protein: CASSHSGGGTDTQYF

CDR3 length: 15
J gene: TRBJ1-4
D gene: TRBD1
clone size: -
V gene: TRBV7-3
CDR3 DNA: TGTGCCAGCAGCCCACGCCCCGGGACAGATGAAAAACTGTTTTTT
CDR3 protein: CASSPRPGTDEKLFF

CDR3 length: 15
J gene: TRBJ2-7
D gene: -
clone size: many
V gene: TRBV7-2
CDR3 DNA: TGTGCCAGCAGCTATCCGTCCGGGACCTACTACGAGCAGTACTTC
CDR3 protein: CASSYPSGTYYEQYF

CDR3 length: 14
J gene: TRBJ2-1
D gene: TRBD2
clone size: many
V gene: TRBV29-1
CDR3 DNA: TGCAGCGTTGTTGTGGTGGGAGGGCGGAATGAGCAGTTCTTC
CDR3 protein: CSVVVVGGRNEQFF

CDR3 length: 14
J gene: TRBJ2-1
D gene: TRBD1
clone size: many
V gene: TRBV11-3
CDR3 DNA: TGTGCCAGCAGCAGGGGACAGGGGCCTCATGAGCAGTTCTTC
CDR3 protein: CASSRGQGPHEQFF

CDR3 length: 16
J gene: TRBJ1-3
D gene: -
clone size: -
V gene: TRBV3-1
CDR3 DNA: TGTGCCAGCAGCCAAGGTTCGGCTAAAGGTGGAAGCACCATACATTTT
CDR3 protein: CASSQGSAKGGSTIHF

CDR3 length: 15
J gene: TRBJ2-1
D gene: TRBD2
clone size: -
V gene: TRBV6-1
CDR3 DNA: TGTGCCAGCAGTGCACTAGCGGGGCAAGGGCGTGAGCAGTTCTTC
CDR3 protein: CASSALAGQGREQFF

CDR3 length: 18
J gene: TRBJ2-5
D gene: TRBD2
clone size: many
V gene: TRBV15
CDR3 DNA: TGTGCCACCAGCAGAGATAGAACTAGCGGGGGCCAGGGGGAGACCCAGTACTTC
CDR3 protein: CATSRDRTSGGQGETQYF

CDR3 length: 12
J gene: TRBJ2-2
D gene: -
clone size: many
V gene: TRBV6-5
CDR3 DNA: TGTGCCAGCAGTTATTATAGCGGGGAGCTGTTTTTT
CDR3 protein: CASSYYSGELFF

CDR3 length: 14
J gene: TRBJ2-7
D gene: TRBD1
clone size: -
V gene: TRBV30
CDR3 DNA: TGTGCCTGGAGTGTACTCCAGGGGGCCGGCGAGCAGTACTTC
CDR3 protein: CAWSVLQGAGEQYF